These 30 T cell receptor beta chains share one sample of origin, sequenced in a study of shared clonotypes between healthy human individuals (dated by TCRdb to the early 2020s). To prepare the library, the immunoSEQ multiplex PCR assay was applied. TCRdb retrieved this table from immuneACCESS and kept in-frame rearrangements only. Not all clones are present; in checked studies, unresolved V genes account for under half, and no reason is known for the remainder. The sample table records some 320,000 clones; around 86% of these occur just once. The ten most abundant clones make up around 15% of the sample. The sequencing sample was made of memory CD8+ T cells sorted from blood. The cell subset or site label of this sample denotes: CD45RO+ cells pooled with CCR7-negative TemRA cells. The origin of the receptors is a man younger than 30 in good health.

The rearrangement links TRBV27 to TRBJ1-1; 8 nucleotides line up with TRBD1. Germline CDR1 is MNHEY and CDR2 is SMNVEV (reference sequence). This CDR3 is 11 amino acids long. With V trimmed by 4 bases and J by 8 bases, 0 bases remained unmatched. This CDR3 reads CASSYRGEAFF. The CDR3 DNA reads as TGTGCCAGCAGTTACAGGGGGGAAGCTTTCTTT.

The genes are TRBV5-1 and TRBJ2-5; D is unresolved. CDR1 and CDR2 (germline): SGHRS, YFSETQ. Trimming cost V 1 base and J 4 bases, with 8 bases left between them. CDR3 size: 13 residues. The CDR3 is CASSLWRLETQYF. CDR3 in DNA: TGCGCCAGCAGCTTGTGGCGATTAGAGACCCAGTACTTC. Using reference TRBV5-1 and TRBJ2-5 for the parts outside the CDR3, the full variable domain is KAGVTQTPRYLIKTRGQQVTLSCSPISGHRSVSWYQQTPGQGLQFLFEYFSETQRNKGNFPGRFSGRQFSNSRSEMNVSTLELGDSALYLCASSLWRLETQYFGPGTRLLVL.

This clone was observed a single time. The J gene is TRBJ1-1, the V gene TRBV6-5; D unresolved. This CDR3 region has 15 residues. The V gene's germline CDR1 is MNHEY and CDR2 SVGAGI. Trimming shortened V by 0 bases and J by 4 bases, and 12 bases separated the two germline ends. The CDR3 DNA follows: TGTGCCAGCAGTTACTCGACGAAGGCGGGCACTGAAGCTTTCTTT. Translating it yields CASSYSTKAGTEAFF.

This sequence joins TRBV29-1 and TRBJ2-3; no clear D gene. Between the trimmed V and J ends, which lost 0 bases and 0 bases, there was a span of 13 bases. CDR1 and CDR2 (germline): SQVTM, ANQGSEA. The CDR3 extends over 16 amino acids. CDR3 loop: CSVEDTFSPSTDTQYF. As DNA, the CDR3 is TGCAGCGTTGAAGATACGTTTAGTCCCAGCACAGATACGCAGTATTTT.

CDR3 nucleotides: TGTGCCAGCAGTTTATCGGCGGGTTCACCCCTCCACTTT. It codes for CASSLSAGSPLHF. V usage is TRBV27 and J usage is TRBJ1-6; D is uncertain. Germline CDR1 reads MNHEY; CDR2 reads SMNVEV (reference sequence). The V gene lost 0 bases and the J gene lost 9 bases, with 6 bases spanning the gap. The CDR3 contains 13 residues.

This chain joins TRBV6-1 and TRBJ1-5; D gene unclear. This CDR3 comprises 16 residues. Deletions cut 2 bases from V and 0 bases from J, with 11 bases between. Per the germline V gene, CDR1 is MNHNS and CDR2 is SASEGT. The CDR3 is CASSEIGQPSNQPQHF. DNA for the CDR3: TGTGCCAGCAGTGAAATAGGGCAGCCTAGCAATCAGCCCCAGCATTTT.

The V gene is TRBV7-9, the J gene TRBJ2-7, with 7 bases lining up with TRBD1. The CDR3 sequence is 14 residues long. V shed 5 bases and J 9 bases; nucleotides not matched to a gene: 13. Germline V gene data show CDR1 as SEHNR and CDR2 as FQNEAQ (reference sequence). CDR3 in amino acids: CASSQITGALGQYF. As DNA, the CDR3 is TGTGCCAGCAGCCAAATTACAGGGGCTCTCGGGCAGTACTTC.

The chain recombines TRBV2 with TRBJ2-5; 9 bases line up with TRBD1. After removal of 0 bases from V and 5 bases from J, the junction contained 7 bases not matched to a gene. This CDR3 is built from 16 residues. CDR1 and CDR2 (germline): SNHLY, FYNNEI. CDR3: CASSEARGTGLETQYF. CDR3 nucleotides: TGTGCCAGCAGTGAAGCGCGCGGGACAGGGTTGGAGACCCAGTACTTC.

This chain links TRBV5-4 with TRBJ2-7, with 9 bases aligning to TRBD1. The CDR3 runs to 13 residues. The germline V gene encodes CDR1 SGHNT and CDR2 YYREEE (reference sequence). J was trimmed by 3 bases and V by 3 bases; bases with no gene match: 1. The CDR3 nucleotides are TGTGCCAGCAGCTCGGACAGGGGCTACGAGCAGTACTTC. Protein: CASSSDRGYEQYF. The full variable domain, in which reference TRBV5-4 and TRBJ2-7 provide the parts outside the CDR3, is ETGVTQSPTHLIKTRGQQVTLRCSSQSGHNTVSWYQQALGQGPQFIFQYYREEENGRGNFPPRFSGLQFPNYSSELNVNALELDDSALYLCASSSDRGYEQYFGPGTRLTVT.

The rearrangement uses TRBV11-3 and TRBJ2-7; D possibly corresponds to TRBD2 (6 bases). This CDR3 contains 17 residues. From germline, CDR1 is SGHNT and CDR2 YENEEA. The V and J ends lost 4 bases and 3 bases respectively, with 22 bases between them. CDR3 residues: CASSSFLILREVYEQYF. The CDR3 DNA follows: TGTGCCAGCAGCTCATTCCTCATCCTCAGGGAGGTCTACGAGCAGTACTTC.

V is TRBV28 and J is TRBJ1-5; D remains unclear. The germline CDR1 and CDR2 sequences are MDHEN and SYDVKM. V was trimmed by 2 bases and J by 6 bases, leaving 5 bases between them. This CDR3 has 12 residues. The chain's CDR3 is CASSLGSQPQHF. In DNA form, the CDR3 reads TGTGCCAGCAGTTTAGGTTCTCAGCCCCAGCATTTT.

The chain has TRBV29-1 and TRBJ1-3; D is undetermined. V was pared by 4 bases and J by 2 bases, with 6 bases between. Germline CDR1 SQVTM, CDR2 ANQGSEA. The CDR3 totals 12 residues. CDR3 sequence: CSVASTGNTIYF. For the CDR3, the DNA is TGCAGCGTTGCCAGTACTGGAAACACCATATATTTT.

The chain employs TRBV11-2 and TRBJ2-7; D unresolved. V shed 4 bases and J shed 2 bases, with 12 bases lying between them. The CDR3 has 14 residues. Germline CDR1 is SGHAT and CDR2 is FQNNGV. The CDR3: CASSSSTRPYEQYF. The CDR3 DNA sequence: TGTGCCAGCAGCTCATCGACGAGACCCTACGAGCAGTACTTC.

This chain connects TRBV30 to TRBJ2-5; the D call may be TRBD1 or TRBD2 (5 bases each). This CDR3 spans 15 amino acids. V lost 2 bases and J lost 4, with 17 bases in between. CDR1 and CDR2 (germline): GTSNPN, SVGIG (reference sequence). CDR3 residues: CAWSTGLAFGETQYF. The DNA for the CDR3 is TGTGCCTGGAGTACAGGCCTAGCATTTGGAGAGACCCAGTACTTC.

The CDR3 bases are TGTGCCAGCAGCTTCACGGGAGGGCTCTTGACCGGGGAGCTGTTTTTT. Translation gives CASSFTGGLLTGELFF. This sequence joins TRBV7-2 and TRBJ2-2; 8 bases map to TRBD2. The CDR3 covers 16 residues. V trimming: 3 bases; J trimming: 5 bases; junction bases outside the gene matches: 8. Germline values: CDR1 SGHTA, CDR2 FQGNSA.

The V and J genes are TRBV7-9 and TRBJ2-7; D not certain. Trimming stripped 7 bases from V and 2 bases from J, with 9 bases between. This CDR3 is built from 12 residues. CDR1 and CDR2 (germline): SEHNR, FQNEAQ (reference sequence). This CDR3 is CASTIFPYEQYF. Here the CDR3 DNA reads TGTGCCAGCACCATTTTTCCCTACGAGCAGTACTTC. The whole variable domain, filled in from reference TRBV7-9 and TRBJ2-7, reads DTGVSQNPRHKITKRGQNVTFRCDPISEHNRLYWYRQTLGQGPEFLTYFQNEAQLEKSRLLSDRFSAERPKGSFSTLEIQRTEQGDSAMYLCASTIFPYEQYFGPGTRLTVT.

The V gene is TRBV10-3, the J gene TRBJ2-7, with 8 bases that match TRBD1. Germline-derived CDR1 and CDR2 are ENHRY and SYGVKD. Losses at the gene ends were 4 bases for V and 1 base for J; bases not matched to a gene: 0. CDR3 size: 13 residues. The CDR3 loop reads CAISGQGSYEQYF. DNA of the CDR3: TGTGCCATCAGTGGACAGGGGTCCTACGAGCAGTACTTC.

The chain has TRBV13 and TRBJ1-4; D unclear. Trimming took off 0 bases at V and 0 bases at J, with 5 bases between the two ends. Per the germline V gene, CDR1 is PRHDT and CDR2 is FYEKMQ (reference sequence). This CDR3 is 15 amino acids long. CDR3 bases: TGTGCCAGCAGCTTAGGGGCGGCAACTAATGAAAAACTGTTTTTT. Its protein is CASSLGAATNEKLFF.

The CDR3 region has the DNA TGTGCCAGCAGTGAGTGGAGGGAAGGCGAGCAGTACTTC. Protein sequence: CASSEWREGEQYF. The V call is TRBV7-9, the J call TRBJ2-7; a weak D match, TRBD2 (6 bases). Germline CDR1 and CDR2: SEHNR and FQNEAQ (reference sequence). The CDR3 contains 13 residues. Trimming left V 6 bases short and J 6 bases short, with 15 bases between.

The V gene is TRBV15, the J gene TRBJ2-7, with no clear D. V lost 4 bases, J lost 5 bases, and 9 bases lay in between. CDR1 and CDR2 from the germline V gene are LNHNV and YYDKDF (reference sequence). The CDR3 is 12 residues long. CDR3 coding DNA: TGTGCCACCAGCATTGAGTGGCACGAGCAGTACTTC. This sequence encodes CATSIEWHEQYF.

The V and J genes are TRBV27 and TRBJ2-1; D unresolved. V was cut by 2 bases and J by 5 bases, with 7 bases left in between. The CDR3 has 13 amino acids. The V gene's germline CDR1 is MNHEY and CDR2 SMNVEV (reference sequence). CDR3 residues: CASSLDQNNEQFF. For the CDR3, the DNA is TGTGCCAGCAGTTTAGACCAGAACAATGAGCAGTTCTTC.

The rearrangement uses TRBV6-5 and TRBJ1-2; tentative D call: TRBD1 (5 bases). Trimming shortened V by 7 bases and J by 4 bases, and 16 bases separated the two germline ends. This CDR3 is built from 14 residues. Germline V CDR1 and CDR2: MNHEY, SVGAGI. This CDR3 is CASTIRGGSYGYTF. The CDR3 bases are TGTGCCAGCACAATACGGGGGGGATCCTATGGCTACACCTTC.

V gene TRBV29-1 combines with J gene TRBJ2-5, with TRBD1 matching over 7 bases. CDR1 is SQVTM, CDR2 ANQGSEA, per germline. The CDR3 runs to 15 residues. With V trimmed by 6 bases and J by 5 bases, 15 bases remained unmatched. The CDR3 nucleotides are TGCAGCGTCGTAGGACAGGAGGCCTACGGGGAGACCCAGTACTTC. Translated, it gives CSVVGQEAYGETQYF.

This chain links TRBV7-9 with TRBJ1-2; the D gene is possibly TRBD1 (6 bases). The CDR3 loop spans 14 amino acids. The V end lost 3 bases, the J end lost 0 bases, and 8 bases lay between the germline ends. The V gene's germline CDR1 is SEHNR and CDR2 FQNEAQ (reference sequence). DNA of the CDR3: TGTGCCAGCAGCTTGGCAGGGGCTAACTATGGCTACACCTTC. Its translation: CASSLAGANYGYTF.

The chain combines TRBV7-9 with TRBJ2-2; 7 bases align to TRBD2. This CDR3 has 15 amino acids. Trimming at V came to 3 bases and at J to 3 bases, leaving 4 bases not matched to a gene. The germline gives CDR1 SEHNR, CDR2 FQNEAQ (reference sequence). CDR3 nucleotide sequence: TGTGCCAGCAGCTTGGGACTACTATACACCGGGGAGCTGTTTTTT. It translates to CASSLGLLYTGELFF.

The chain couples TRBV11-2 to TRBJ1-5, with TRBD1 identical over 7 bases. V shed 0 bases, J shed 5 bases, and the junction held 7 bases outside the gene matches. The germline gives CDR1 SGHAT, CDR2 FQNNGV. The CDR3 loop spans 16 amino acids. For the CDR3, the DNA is TGTGCCAGCAGCTTAGATAGACAGGGTCTTCATCAGCCCCAGCATTTT. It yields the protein CASSLDRQGLHQPQHF.

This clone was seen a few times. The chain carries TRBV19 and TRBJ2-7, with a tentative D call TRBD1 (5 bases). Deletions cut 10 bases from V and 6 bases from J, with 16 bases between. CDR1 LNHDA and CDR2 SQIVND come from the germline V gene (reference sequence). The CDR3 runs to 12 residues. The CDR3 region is CANPTPRVEQYF. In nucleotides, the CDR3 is TGTGCCAACCCAACCCCCAGGGTCGAGCAGTACTTC.

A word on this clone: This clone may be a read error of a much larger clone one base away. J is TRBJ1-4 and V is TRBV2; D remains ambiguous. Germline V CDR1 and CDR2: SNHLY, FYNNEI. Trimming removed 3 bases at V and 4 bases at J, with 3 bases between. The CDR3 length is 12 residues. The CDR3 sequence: CASSDLNEKLFF. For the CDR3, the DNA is TGTGCCAGCAGTGACCTTAATGAAAAACTGTTTTTT.

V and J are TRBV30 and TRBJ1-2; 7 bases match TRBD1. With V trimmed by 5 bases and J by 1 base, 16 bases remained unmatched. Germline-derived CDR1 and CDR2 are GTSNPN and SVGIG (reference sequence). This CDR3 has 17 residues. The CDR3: CAWADNPGQIFNYGYTF. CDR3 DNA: TGTGCCTGGGCTGACAACCCGGGACAGATATTTAACTATGGCTACACCTTC. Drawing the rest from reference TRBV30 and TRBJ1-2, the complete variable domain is SQTIHQWPATLVQPVGSPLSLECTVEGTSNPNLYWYRQAAGRGLQLLFYSVGIGQISSEVPQNLSASRPQDRQFILSSKKLLLSDSGFYLCAWADNPGQIFNYGYTFGSGTRLTVV.

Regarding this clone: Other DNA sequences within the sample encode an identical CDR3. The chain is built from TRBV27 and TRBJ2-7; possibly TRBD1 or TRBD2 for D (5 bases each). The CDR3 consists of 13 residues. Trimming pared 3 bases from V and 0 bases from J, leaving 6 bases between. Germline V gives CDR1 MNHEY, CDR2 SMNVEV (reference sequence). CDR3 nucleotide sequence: TGTGCCAGCAGTTTGGGGGACTCCTACGAGCAGTACTTC. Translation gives CASSLGDSYEQYF.